This T cell receptor (beta chain) was identified in a study of vaccination and CD4 T cells after COVID-19. About the research overall: SARS-CoV-2, HCoV-NL63, HCoV-OC43 and HCoV-229E supplied the overlapping spike peptides used to stimulate cells.

Documented treatment: approximately 9-day PBMC culture with coronavirus spike peptide pools or control peptides (ViraFEST assay). CD4+ T cells of the unexposed donor were collected before the COVID-19 pandemic (2011-2018). Medium was half-exchanged with fresh IL-2 medium on days 3 and 7. V lost 2 bases and J lost 8; bases outside the gene matches: 4. In germline, CDR1 is SGHNT, CDR2 YENEEA. This CDR3 spans 14 amino acids. Cultured CD4+ T cell DNA was sequenced using the Oncomine TCR Beta short-read assay. One entry per CDR3 protein, called by TCRdb with MiXCR from the PCR reads. The table lists roughly 7,200 distinct CDR3 sequences, 35% of them singletons. With regard to this clonotype: Its antigen is not known.

Broader study findings: Clonotypes reactive to SARS-CoV-2 had a median that went up from about 22 to 38, but not significantly. Nearly all convalescent vaccine-specific clones, 304 of 307, recognized only SARS-CoV-2 spike.

Source material: CD4+ T cells from blood, cultured in vitro. The V call is TRBV11-3, the J call TRBJ2-4; 9 bases match TRBD2. The origin of this receptor is a human donor in good health. The CDR3 spells CASSLSGGGDIQYF. The CDR3 region has the DNA TGTGCCAGCAGCTTATCCGGCGGGGGGGACATTCAGTACTTC.